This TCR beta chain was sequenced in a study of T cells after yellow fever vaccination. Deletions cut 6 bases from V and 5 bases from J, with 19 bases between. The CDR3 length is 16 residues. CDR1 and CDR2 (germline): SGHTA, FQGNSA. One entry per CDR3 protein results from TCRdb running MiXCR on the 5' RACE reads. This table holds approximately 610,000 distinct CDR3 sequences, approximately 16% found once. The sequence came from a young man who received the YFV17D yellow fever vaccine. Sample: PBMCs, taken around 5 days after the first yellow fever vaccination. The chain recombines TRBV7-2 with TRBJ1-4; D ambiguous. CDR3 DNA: TGTGCCAGCAGTAGATCGAGAGGGTCGGGAAATGAAAAACTGTTTTTT. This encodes CASSRSRGSGNEKLFF.